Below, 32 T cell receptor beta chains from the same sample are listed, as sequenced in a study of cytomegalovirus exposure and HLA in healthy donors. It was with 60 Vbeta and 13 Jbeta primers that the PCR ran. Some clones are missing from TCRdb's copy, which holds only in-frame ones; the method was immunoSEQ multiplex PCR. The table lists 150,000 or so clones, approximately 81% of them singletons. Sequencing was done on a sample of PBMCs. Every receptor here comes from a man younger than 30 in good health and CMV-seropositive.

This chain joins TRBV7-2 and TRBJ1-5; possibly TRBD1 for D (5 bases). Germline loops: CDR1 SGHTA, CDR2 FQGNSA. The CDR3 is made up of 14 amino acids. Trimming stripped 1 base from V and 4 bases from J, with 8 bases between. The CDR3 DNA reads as TGTGCCAGCAGCTTAGACTCAGGGAATCAGCCCCAGCATTTT. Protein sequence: CASSLDSGNQPQHF.

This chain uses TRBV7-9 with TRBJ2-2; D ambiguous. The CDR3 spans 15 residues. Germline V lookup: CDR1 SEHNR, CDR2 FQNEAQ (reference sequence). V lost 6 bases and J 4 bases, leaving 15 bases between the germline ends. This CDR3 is CASSTAGLATGELFF. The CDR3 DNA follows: TGTGCCAGCAGTACCGCTGGGTTAGCCACCGGGGAGCTGTTTTTT.

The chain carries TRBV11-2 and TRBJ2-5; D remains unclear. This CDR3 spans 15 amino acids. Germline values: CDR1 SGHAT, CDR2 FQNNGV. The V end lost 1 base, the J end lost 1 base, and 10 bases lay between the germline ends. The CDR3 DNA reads TGTGCCAGCAGCTTAGCGAACGGTCCCCAAGAGACCCAGTACTTC. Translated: CASSLANGPQETQYF.

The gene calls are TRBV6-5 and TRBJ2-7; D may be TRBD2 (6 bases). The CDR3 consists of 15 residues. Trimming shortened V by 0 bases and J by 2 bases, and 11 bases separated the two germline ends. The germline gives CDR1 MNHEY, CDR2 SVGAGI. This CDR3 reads CASSYSAGSPYEQYF. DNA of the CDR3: TGTGCCAGCAGTTACTCTGCGGGGAGCCCCTACGAGCAGTACTTC.

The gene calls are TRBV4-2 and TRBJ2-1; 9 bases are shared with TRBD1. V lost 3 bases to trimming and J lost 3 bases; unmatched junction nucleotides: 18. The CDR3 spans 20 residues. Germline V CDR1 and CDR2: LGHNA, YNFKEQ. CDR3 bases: TGTGCCAGCAGCCAGGACAGCGGGACAGGGTGGTCGAGGGGCTACAATGAGCAGTTCTTC. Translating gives CASSQDSGTGWSRGYNEQFF.

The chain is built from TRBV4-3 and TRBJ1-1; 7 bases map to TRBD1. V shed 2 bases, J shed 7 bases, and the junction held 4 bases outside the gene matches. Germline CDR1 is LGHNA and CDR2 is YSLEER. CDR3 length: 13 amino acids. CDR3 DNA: TGCGCCAGCAGCCAACAGGGGGGAAATGAAGCTTTCTTT. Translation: CASSQQGGNEAFF.

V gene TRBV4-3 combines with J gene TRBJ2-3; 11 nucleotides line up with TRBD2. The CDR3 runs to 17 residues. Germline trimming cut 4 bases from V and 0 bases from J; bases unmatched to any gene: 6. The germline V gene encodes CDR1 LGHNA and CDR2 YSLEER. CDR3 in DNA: TGCGCCAGCAGCCCGGGGTCTAGCGGGGGGAGCACAGATACGCAGTATTTT. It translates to CASSPGSSGGSTDTQYF.

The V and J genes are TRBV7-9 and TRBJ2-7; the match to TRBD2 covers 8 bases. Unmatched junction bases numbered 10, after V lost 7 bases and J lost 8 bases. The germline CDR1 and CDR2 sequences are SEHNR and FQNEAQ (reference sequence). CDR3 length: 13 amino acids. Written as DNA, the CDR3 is TGTGCCAGCACCCCGGCCGGGGGGGCCCAGCAGTACTTC. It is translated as CASTPAGGAQQYF.

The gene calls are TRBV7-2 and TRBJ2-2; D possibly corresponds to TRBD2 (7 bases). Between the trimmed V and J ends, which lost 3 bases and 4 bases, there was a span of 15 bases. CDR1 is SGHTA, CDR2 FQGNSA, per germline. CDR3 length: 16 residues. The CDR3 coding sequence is TGTGCCAGCAGCTTCCCCGAGGGGGGGTCCACCGGGGAGCTGTTTTTT. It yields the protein CASSFPEGGSTGELFF.

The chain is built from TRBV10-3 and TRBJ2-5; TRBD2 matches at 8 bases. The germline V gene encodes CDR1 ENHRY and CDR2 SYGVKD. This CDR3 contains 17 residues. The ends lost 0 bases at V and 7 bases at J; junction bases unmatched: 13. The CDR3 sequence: CAISESGSGVSMGTQYF. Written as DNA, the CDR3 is TGTGCCATCAGTGAGTCCGGTAGCGGGGTCTCAATGGGGACCCAGTACTTC.

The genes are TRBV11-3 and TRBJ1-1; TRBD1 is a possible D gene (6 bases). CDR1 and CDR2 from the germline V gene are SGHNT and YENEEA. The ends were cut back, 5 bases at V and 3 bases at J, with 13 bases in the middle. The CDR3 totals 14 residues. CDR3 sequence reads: CASSIRGLYTEAFF. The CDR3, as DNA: TGTGCCAGCAGCATCAGGGGCCTATACACTGAAGCTTTCTTT.

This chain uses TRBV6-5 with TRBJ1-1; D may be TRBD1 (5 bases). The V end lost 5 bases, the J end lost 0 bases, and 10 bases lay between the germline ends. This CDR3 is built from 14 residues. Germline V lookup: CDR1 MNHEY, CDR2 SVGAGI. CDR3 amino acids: CASSRQSMNTEAFF. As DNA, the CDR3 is TGTGCCAGCAGTCGACAGAGTATGAACACTGAAGCTTTCTTT.

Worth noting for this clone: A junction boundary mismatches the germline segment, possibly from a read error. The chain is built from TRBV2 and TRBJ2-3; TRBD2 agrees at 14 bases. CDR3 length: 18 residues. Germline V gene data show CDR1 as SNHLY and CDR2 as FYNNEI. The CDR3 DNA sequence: TGTGCCAGCAGTGACAGACTAGCGGGGGGGACAAGCAGAGATACGCAGTATTTT. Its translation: CASSDRLAGGTSRDTQYF.

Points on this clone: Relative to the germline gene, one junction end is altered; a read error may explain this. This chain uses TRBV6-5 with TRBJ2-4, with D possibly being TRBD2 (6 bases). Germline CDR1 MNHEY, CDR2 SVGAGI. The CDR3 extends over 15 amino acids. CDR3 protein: CASSYDSLAKNSQYF. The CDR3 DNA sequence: TGTGCCAGCAGTTACGACTCACTAGCCAAAAACAGTCAGTACTTC.

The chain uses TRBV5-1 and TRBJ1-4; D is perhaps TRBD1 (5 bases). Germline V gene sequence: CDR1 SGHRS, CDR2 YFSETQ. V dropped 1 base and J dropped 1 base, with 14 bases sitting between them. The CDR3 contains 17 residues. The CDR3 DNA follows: TGCGCCAGCAGCTTGATGGGGGGGAGTGTAACTAATGAAAAACTGTTTTTT. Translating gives CASSLMGGSVTNEKLFF.

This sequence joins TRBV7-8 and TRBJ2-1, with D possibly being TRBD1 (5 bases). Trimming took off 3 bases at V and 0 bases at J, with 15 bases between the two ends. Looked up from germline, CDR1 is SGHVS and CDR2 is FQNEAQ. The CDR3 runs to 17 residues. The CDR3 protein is CASSFRWGSSSYNEQFF. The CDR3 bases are TGTGCCAGCAGCTTTAGATGGGGCTCCAGCTCCTACAATGAGCAGTTCTTC. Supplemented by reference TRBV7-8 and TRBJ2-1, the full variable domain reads GAGVSQSPRYKVAKRGQDVALRCDPISGHVSLFWYQQALGQGPEFLTYFQNEAQLDKSGLPSDRFFAERPEGSVSTLKIQRTQQEDSAVYLCASSFRWGSSSYNEQFFGPGTRLTVL.

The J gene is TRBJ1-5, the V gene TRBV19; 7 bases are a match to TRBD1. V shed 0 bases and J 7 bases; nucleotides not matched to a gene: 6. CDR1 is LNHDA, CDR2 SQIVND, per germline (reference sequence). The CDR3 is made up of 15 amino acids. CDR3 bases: TGTGCCAGTAGTATAGATGGAACAGGGGTCCAGCCCCAGCATTTT. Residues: CASSIDGTGVQPQHF.

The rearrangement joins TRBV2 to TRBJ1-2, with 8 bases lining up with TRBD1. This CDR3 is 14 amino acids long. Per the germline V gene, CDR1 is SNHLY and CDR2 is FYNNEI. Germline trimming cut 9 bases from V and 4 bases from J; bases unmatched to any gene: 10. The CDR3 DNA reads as TGTGCCAGTCATCCGGGACAGGCCATCTATGGCTACACCTTC. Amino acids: CASHPGQAIYGYTF.

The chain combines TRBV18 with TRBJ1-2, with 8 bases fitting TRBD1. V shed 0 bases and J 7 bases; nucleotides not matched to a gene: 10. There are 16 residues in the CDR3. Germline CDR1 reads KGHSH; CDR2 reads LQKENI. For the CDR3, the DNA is TGTGCCAGCTCACCACCTCAGGGGGCAGTCACGGGTGGCTACACCTTC. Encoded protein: CASSPPQGAVTGGYTF.

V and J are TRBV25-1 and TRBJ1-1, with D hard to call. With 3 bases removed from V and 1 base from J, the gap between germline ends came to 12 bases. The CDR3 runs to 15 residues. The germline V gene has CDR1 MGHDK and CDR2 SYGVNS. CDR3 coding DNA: TGTGCCAGCAGTGACCGGGAGTCGTGGAACACTGAAGCTTTCTTT. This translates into CASSDRESWNTEAFF.

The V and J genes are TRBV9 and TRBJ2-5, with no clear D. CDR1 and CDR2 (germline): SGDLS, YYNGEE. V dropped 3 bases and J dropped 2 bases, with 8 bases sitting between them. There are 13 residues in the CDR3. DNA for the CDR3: TGTGCCAGCAGCGCCCCCGTGCAAGAGACCCAGTACTTC. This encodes CASSAPVQETQYF.

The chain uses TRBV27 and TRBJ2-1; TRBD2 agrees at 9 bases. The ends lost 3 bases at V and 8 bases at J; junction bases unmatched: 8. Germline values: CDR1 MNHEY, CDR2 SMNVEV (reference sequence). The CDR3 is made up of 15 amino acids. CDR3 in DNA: TGTGCCAGCAGTTTGACTGGCGGGGGGGCCGATGAGCAGTTCTTC. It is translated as CASSLTGGGADEQFF.

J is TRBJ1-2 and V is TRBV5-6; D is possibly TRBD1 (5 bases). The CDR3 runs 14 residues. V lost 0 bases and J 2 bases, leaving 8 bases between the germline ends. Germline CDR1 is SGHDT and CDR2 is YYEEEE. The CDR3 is CASSLGQGNYGYTF. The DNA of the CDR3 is TGTGCCAGCAGCTTGGGGCAGGGCAACTATGGCTACACCTTC.

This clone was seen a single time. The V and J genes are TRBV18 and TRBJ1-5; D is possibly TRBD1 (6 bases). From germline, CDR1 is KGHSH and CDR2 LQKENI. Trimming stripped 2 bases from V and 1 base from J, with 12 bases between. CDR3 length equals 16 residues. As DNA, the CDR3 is TGTGCCAGCTCACCAAATGGCCAGGGGAGCAATCAGCCCCAGCATTTT. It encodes CASSPNGQGSNQPQHF.

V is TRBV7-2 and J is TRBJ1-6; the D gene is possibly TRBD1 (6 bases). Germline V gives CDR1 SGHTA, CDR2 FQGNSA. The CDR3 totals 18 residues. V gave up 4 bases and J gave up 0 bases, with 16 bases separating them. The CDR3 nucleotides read TGTGCCAGCAGCTCAAGGACAGTGTTGGGCTCCTATAATTCACCCCTCCACTTT. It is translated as CASSSRTVLGSYNSPLHF.

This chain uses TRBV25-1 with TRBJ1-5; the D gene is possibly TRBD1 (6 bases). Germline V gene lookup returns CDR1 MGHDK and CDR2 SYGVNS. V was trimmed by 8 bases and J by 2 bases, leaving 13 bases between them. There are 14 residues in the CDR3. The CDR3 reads CASSQTGGNQPQHF. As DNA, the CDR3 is TGTGCCAGCTCCCAGACAGGCGGCAATCAGCCCCAGCATTTT.

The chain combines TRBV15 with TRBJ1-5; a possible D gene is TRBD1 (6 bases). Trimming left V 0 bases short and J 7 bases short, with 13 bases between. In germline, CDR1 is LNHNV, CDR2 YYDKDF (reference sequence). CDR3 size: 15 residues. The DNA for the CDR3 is TGTGCCACCAGCAGAGATCAGGGGAGTGGACAGCCCCAGCATTTT. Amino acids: CATSRDQGSGQPQHF.

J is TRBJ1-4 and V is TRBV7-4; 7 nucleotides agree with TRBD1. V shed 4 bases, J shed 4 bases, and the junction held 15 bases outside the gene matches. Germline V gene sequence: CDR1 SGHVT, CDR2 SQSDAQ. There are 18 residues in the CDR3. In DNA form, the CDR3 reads TGTGCCAGCAGCTCGAACGACCTCCGACAGGGCTTTAATGAAAAACTGTTTTTT. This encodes CASSSNDLRQGFNEKLFF.

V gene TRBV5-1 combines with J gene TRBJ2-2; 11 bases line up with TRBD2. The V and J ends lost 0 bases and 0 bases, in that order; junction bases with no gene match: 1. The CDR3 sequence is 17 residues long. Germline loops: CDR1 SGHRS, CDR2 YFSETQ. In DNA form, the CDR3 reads TGCGCCAGCAGCTTGGCTAGCGGGGGGACGAACACCGGGGAGCTGTTTTTT. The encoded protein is CASSLASGGTNTGELFF.

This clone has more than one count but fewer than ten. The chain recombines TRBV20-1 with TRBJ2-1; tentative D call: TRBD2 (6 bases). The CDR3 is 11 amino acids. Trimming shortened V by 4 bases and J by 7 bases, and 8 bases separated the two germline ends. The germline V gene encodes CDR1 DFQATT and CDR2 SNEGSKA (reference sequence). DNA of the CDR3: TGCAGTGCTAAGGAGGGGAATGAGCAGTTCTTC. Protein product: CSAKEGNEQFF.

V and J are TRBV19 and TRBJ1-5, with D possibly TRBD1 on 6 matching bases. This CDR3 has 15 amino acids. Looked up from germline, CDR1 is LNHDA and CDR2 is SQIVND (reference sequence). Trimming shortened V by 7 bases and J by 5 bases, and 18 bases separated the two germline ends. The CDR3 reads CASTPDSLGDQPQHF. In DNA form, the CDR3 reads TGTGCCAGTACCCCGGACAGCCTGGGGGATCAGCCCCAGCATTTT.

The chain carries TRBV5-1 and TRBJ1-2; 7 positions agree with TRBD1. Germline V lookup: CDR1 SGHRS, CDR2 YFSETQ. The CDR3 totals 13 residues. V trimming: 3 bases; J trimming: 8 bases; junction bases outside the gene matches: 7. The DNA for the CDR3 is TGCGCCAGCAGCTCAGACAGGGTCAAAGGCTACACCTTC. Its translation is CASSSDRVKGYTF.